This section outlines one T cell receptor (beta chain) sequence together with its context. Its antigen is not identified. The sample belongs to a study of cytomegalovirus exposure and HLA in healthy donors. A multiplex PCR was run with 60 Vbeta primers and 13 Jbeta primers. The table came from immunoSEQ multiplex PCR; TCRdb's copy has only in-frame clones and leaves some out. The repertoire holds approximately 130,000 clones, 82% seen once, with over 1% in the top ten. General observations from the study: A later analysis, which compared TCR beta chains of equal frequency, found the HLA-associated ones more clonally expanded. Looking again later, the authors saw that most CMV-associated TCR beta chains seemed HLA-restricted. A later analysis linked a missense variant in DCLRE1C to the trimming of TCR beta V and J genes.

Sequencing was carried out using PBMCs. The TCR sequence derives from a boy aged 10-17 years in good health and CMV-seronegative.

The CDR3 loop reads CAWSVSAGGYEQYF. The DNA for the CDR3 is TGTGCCTGGAGTGTAAGTGCGGGAGGGTACGAGCAGTACTTC. The chain combines TRBV30 with TRBJ2-7; 9 bases match TRBD2. The CDR3 spans 14 residues. The J segment lost 4 bases and the V segment lost 0 bases, leaving 4 bases of the junction unmatched. CDR1 and CDR2 from the germline V gene are GTSNPN and SVGIG (reference sequence).